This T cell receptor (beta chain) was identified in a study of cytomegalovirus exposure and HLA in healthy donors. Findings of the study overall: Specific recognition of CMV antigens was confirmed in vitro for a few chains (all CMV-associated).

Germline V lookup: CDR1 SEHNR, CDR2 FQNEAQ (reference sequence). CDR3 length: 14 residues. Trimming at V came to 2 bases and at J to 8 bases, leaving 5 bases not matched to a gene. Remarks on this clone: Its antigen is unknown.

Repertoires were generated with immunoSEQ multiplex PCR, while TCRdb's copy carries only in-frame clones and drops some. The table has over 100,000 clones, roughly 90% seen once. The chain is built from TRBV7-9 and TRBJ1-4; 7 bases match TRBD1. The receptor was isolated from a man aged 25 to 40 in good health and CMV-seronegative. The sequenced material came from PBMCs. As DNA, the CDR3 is TGTGCCAGCAGCTTACAGGGGGTGGGCGAAAAACTGTTTTTT. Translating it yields CASSLQGVGEKLFF.